There are a few counts of the clone carrying this T cell receptor beta chain. A sample-barcoded 5' primer and a J-beta primer mix were used in a second PCR of roughly 7 to 11 cycles. TCRdb independently ran MiXCR on the 5' RACE reads; one entry per CDR3 protein. The table includes about 640,000 distinct CDR3 sequences, roughly 41% detected once. The record originates from a study of blood T cells in healthy people across ages. In germline, CDR1 is MNHEY, CDR2 SVGAGI. There are 15 residues in the CDR3. V lost 6 bases to trimming and J lost 3 bases, with 15 bases between them. This clonotype originated in an elderly man in good health. The chain recombines TRBV6-5 with TRBJ2-4; D unclear. Sequencing was performed on blood. CDR3 sequence: CASSPRGLGKNIQYF. DNA for the CDR3: TGTGCCAGCAGCCCCCGCGGCTTGGGCAAAAACATTCAGTACTTC.